This record looks at one T cell receptor beta chain sequence and its context. This clone has a handful of counts. The antigen it recognizes is unknown. One base away there is no much larger clone; base qualities are not given. The library was produced with the immunoSEQ multiplex PCR assay. For the multiplex PCR, a mixture combining 60 forward primers for TCR Vbeta segments and 13 reverse primers for TCR Jbeta segments was used. Amplification of the CDR3 region of rearranged TCR beta genes was performed with a multiplex PCR assay on genomic DNA. On the Illumina HiSeq System, the amplified TCR beta libraries were sequenced as 87-base-pair reads. Processing in the source paper ran as follows. In a later analysis, some 80 million unique TCR beta chains were counted across the approximately 640 repertoires, and around 10 million of these chains were shared by at least two donors. Raw reads were error-corrected and collapsed into unique sequences with a nearest-neighbor algorithm that merged closely related sequences to remove PCR and sequencing errors. Alignment of CDR3 sequences to IMGT reference sequences was used to assign V, D and J gene segments. For a sequence to be retained, a match of at least six nucleotides to both a V gene segment and a J gene segment was required. A rearrangement was called productive if the CDR3 had no stop codons and remained in frame with V and J, and every other rearrangement was called non-productive. CDR3 was defined according to IMGT convention as the region running from the second conserved V-encoded cysteine to the conserved J-encoded phenylalanine. The earlier analysis of fewer than 700 of the donors excluded sequences that lacked an unambiguous match to a single V gene segment. In an earlier analysis of some 590 of the donors, a V segment was called functional when productive rearrangements were above 56.7%, and segregating when the standard deviation between donors exceeded 5%. To diagnose cytomegalovirus status from the catalog of TCR beta chain sequences, a statistical classification framework was built. V and J gene assignment, in a later analysis, came from comparing TCR nucleotide sequences with IMGT/GENE-DB human TR gene sequences. The TCRdist pipeline was used in a later analysis to assign CDR3 sequences and most-parsimonious VDJ recombination scenarios. In a later analysis, each TCR beta chain was defined by its CDR3 amino acid sequence together with its V-gene family, and reads without a unique V-gene family were excluded. In a later analysis, 500 to 700 highly shared, low-generation-probability nucleotide sequences were removed to address suspected cross-contamination and a sequencing artifact. For each public chain, a later analysis derived a clonal expansion index from normalized ranks of inferred template counts within each repertoire. Generation probabilities in a later analysis came from a VDJ recombination model fitted to out-of-frame rearrangements, and those results were checked against IGoR. A later analysis scored TCR-TCR, TCR-HLA and TCR-CMV co-occurrence with hypergeometric tests, applying a repertoire-size bias correction to TCR pairs. To estimate false discovery rates, a later analysis permuted the HLA or CMV assignments 20 times. In a later analysis, co-occurring TCRs were grouped with DBSCAN, and TCRdist sequence similarity was added when clustering was performed within HLA-allele-positive subsets. For co-occurrence clustering, repertoires with fewer than 30,000 or more than 120,000 public chains were excluded, along with four or five repertoires with anomalous nucleotide sharing. Entries here come from immuneACCESS through TCRdb and include only in-frame sequences with V and J called. Some clones fail to appear in such tables; in the studies checked, an unresolved V gene covers under half of the shortfall, and the cause of the remainder is unknown. V and J calls and clone size follow that table, whereas D and trimming were derived from the DNA. Present in this sample are about 140,000 clones, roughly 80% of which were seen just once. 2.2% of the sample lies in the top ten.

This sample was included in a study of cytomegalovirus exposure and HLA in healthy donors (dated 2017 in TCRdb). Broadly, across the study: According to an earlier analysis of 587 of the donors, about 170 million T cells yielded 100 million or so unique TCR beta sequences and about 300 Gb of sequence data. Approximately 300 gigabases of sequencing data and 78 million or so unique TCR sequences were included in an early release covering 550 to 800 HLA-typed donors. Of the 398 genotyped donors, around 81% fell in the genetic ancestry cluster associated with self-reported Caucasian donors. The study aimed to test whether signatures of past pathogen exposure could be identified by cataloging public T cell receptors. The study profiled the T cell repertoires of some 610 subjects by immunosequencing and related them to cytomegalovirus serostatus. Besides the first cohort of 666 subjects, a separate validation cohort made up of roughly 120 different subjects was used. The study combined high-throughput TCR immunosequencing, statistical association of individual TCRs with disease status, and machine learning to predict cytomegalovirus infection status. A later analysis re-examined previously published TCR beta repertoires from more than 650 donors and added high-resolution HLA genotyping to investigate patterns of TCR occurrence. In the later analysis, no new phenotypic data were used to find candidate immune exposures; instead, reliance was placed on TCR beta sequences and their occurrence across donors. An earlier analysis of 587 of the donors used high-throughput TCR beta sequencing to judge whether each TCR beta V gene segment behaved as functional or pseudogenic. Donor age, sex, ethnicity and CMV serostatus were compiled together with the repertoire data. In a later genetic analysis, genome-wide SNP genotypes for about 55% of the roughly 670 donors were used, and that subset was treated as a discovery cohort. Every discovery cohort repertoire had been produced on one sequencing platform. Class I and class II HLA loci were covered by the typing at four-digit resolution. Typing coverage varied by locus: about 629-640 donors for A, B, C, DRB1 and DQB1; some 520 for DQA1; 606 for DPA1; fewer than 480 for DPB1. Roughly five DR-DQ haplotypes were handled as single units for association and clustering because linkage in the cohort was strong. Among 398 genotyped donors of the cohort, an average of approximately 250,000 unique TCR beta nucleotide sequences were sequenced per donor, roughly a sixth of them non-productive.

The germline V gene (reference sequence) gives CDR1 as SEHNR and CDR2 as FQNEAQ. CDR3 length: 13 amino acids, cysteine to phenylalanine. Only the CDR3 DNA is retained, 39 bases long and in frame from the first base. V was cut back by 6 bases and J by 11 bases, leaving a gap of 19 bases between them. Study-level results and caveats: Immune exposure information for the cohort was limited to CMV serostatus. In a later analysis, around 17,000 TCR beta sequences were associated with specific HLA alleles at a false discovery rate of 0.05. The 87-base-pair reads could not distinguish some IMGT-functional V segments, including TRBV6-2 and TRBV6-3, so those segments were excluded. Correlated functional status among segregating V segments might reflect linkage disequilibrium, but an unknown experimental factor could not be ruled out. In a later analysis, HLA-associated TCR beta chains showed more clonal expansion and lower generation probabilities than non-associated chains that were equally common. This cohort had only TCR beta chains sequenced, and the lack of alpha or paired-chain data limited which features could be detected. Strong co-occurrence of HLA alleles, especially DR and DQ, made assigning TCR associations to individual alleles difficult. According to a later analysis, most CMV-associated TCR beta chains appeared to be HLA-restricted, and the HLA associations seemed to be driven largely by CMV exposure. In vitro tests confirmed that a few of the cytomegalovirus-associated TCR beta chains recognize cytomegalovirus antigens. A further reported finding was that TCR beta sequences accurately predicted the HLA-A and HLA-B alleles for most subjects in the first cohort. In a later genetic analysis, fewer N-insertions in productive TCRs were reported among donors in an Asian-associated ancestry cluster than the approximately 670-donor mean. HLA typing was unavailable for some donors at each locus, so association tests used only the typed subset. While some public TCRs were present in many individuals, most TCR sequences turned up only very rarely across donors. The study listed approximately 150 TCR beta chains as associated with cytomegalovirus. According to a later analysis, TCR association rates differed among HLA loci, with DRB1 alleles showing the most associated TCRs and HLA-C alleles showing the fewest. The authors suggested that the approach could potentially be generalized to other disease states and immunological phenotypes. Roughly uniform sequencing depth across donors was assumed in presence/absence analyses, although this assumption may not hold. Broadly in line with IMGT annotations, most TCR beta V segments showed up in productive rearrangements about 90% or about 30% of the time in an earlier analysis of approximately 640 of the donors. The classifier was reported to diagnose cytomegalovirus status with high specificity and sensitivity in both the original and validation cohorts. In a later genetic analysis, a missense DCLRE1C variant was associated with V-gene and J-gene trimming of TCR beta chains, and the association was replicated in an independent cohort. A group of highly shared sequence variants was considered likely to be a technical artifact of the sequencing pipeline. About 17 rarely observed V segments, including chromosome 9 orphons, were excluded from the earlier analysis of some 590 of the donors because counts were too low. According to a later analysis, parvovirus B19, influenza, CMV and Epstein-Barr virus appeared linked to several top co-occurrence clusters.

The cohort was made up of around 720 healthy bone marrow donors. At the time of sampling, all cohort members were nominally healthy, though unrecorded immune exposures were likely present. The donor was CMV seronegative and was included in the group of hundreds of seronegative cohort members. Each donor provided a peripheral blood sample, and peripheral blood mononuclear cells were used for TCR beta sequencing. The Qiagen DNeasy Blood Extraction Kit was used to extract genomic DNA from the blood cell samples. The receptor's source is a man younger than 45 in good health and CMV-seronegative. The V gene is TRBV7-9 and the J gene is TRBJ1-1; a confident D gene designation cannot be given. Sequencing input: PBMCs. Here the CDR3 is given as CASRRTGKVGAFF. Read as DNA, the sequence is TGTGCCAGCAGACGTACCGGGAAAGTAGGCGCTTTCTTT.